The T cell receptor beta chain under discussion was sequenced for a study of cytomegalovirus exposure and HLA in healthy donors. Study-wide findings and caveats: An analysis that came later showed most CMV-associated TCR beta chains appearing HLA-restricted.

The PCR ran on 60 Vbeta and 13 Jbeta primers. TCRdb's table, derived via immunoSEQ multiplex PCR, lists solely in-frame clones and lacks some. The data contain some 180,000 clones, around 77% of them singletons. CDR1 is MNHNS, CDR2 SASEGT, per germline. Germline trimming cut 5 bases from V and 4 bases from J; bases unmatched to any gene: 10. The CDR3 length is 15 residues. Turning to this clone: Its antigen is not known.

The chain carries TRBV6-1 and TRBJ1-2; 7 positions match TRBD1. The source of this sequence is a man aged 25-45 years in good health and CMV-seronegative. Sequenced: PBMCs. CDR3 nucleotide sequence: TGTGCCAGCAGTATAGACCTACAGGGGCTCTATGGCTACACCTTC. It codes for CASSIDLQGLYGYTF.